What follows is one T cell receptor (beta chain) and its context. Its binding antigen is unknown. Base qualities are missing; no much larger clone stands one base away. The immunoSEQ Assay, a bias-controlled multiplex PCR, was used to amplify TCRbeta CDR3 regions from genomic DNA. From the authors' description of their analysis: Nucleated cell counts per sample were estimated from amplification of reference gene primers within the assay. Sequence reads were collapsed and filtered to measure the absolute abundance of every unique TCRbeta CDR3 rearrangement. Productive Simpson clonality was computed per sample as the square root of Simpson's diversity index over productive rearrangements. Imported from immuneACCESS, the table was reduced by TCRdb to in-frame sequences with V and J called. These copies leave out some clones; in studies compared against another copy, an unresolved V gene accounts for under half, and the cause of the remainder is not known. Clonal size and the V and J genes are those of that table, whereas D and trimming came from the DNA. For this sample the table gives around 160,000 clones, of which almost 85% were detected only once. The ten most abundant clones make up 9.5% to 11% of the sample.

The record originates from a study of blood T cell repertoires in COVID-19 (dated by TCRdb to 2018 to 2020). Background for the entire study: Samples from collaborators originated in the United States, Italy and Spain and spanned both the acute and convalescent phases of COVID-19. The prospective study material was composed of cDNA or gDNA derived from T cells, B-cell-depleted T cells, or PBMCs. Subjects who had been exposed to COVID-19, were actively infected with it, or had recovered from it provided the deeply sampled blood TCRbeta repertoires that made up the dataset. The repertoires were made available in a free public database intended to serve as a resource for research on the immune response to SARS-CoV-2. Samples came from the ongoing ImmuneRACE study (first 160 participants) plus 1,254 subjects from 6 global collaborators. The sample metadata nearly always contained a de-identified subject ID, COVID-19 status, age in years and sex. HLA class I and class II types, where available, came from metadata supplied by the sample provider rather than from assay-based typing. The study at large found these results: The amount of clinical and demographic metadata varied by source and participant and was provided uncurated.

From the cysteine through the phenylalanine, the CDR3 covers 16 amino acids. Only the CDR3 part of the read is kept: 48 bases, read in frame from the first base. At the junction V is shortened by 1 base and J by 5 bases; bases outside the gene matches: 5. Looking up the germline V gene yields CDR1 SGHTA and CDR2 FQGNSA. Participants in the prospective study were aged roughly 18 to 89 years, lived in 24 United States geographic areas, and enrolled through a virtual design. Cohort assignment in the prospective study relied on participant-reported clinical history from a screening survey and a study questionnaire. For ImmuneRACE Cohort 3, a participant was defined as recovered based on two consecutive negative NP/OP PCR tests, clearance by a healthcare professional, or resolution of symptoms. Mobile phlebotomists in the prospective study collected whole blood, serum and a nasopharyngeal or oropharyngeal swab from every participant. Prospective study participants could optionally give additional blood draws and questionnaires over a roughly 2-month period. Before DNA extraction, prospective study blood samples were shipped either frozen or at room temperature.

The TCR comes from a middle-aged man who had recovered from COVID-19. Sequencing input: PBMCs or T cells enriched from blood (not recorded which). The chain links TRBV7-2 with TRBJ2-2, and 9 bases in between align with TRBD2. The DNA reads TGTGCCAGCAGCTTAGATGCTAGCGGGGTTACCGGGGAGCTGTTTTTT. It is translated as CASSLDASGVTGELFF.